This T cell receptor (beta chain) was found in a study of cytomegalovirus exposure and HLA in healthy donors. Researchers ran the PCR with 60 Vbeta and 13 Jbeta primers. The protocol was immunoSEQ multiplex PCR, while the TCRdb copy is restricted to in-frame clones and leaves out a portion. The table includes 180,000 or so clones, about four fifths detected once. Whole-study findings and limits: Overall, 164 TCR beta chains were annotated as cytomegalovirus-associated.

To note about this clone: Antigen specificity is unknown.

V lost 0 bases and J lost 6; bases outside the gene matches: 1. The CDR3 loop spans 13 amino acids. Germline V gene sequence: CDR1 SGHRS, CDR2 YFSETQ. V gene TRBV5-1 combines with J gene TRBJ2-5; 8 bases match TRBD2. The sample taken for sequencing was PBMCs. The clonotype was recovered from a woman in her 30s in good health and CMV-seronegative. This CDR3 is CASSLERGQTQYF. In DNA form, the CDR3 reads TGCGCCAGCAGCTTGGAGCGGGGGCAGACCCAGTACTTC.